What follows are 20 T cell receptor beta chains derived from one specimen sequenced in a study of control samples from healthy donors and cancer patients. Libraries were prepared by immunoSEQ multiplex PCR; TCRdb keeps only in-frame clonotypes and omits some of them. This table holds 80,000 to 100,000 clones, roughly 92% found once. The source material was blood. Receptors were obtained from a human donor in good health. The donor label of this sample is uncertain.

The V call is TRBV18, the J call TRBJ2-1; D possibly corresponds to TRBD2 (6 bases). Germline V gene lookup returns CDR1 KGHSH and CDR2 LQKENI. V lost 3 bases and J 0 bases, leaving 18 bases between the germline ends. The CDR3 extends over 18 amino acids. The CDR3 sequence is CASSPRATGENSYNEQFF. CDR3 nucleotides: TGTGCCAGCTCACCTCGCGCGACGGGGGAAAACTCCTACAATGAGCAGTTCTTC. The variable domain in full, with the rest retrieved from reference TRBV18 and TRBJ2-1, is NAGVMQNPRHLVRRRGQEARLRCSPMKGHSHVYWYRQLPEEGLKFMVYLQKENIIDESGMPKERFSAEFPKEGPSILRIQQVVRGDSAAYFCASSPRATGENSYNEQFFGPGTRLTVL.

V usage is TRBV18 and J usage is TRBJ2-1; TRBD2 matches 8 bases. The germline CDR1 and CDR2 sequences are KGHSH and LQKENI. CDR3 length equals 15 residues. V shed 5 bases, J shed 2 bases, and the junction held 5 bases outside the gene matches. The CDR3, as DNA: TGTGCCAGCTCATCCGCGGGGGGAACCTACAATGAGCAGTTCTTC. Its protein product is CASSSAGGTYNEQFF.

Here the CDR3 DNA reads TGTGCCAGCACCCCGACGGGGACAAATACGCAGTATTTT. This gives the protein CASTPTGTNTQYF. This sequence joins TRBV6-6 and TRBJ2-3, with D maybe TRBD1 (6 bases). The CDR3 totals 13 residues. Trimming took 7 bases from V and 7 from J, leaving 15 bases between them. In germline, CDR1 is MNHNY, CDR2 SVGAGI (reference sequence).

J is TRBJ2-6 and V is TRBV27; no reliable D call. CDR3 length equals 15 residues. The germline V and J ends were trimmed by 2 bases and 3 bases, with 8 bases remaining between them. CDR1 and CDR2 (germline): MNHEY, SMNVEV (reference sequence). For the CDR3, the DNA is TGTGCCAGCAGTTTAATGGGTTTTGGGGCCAACGTCCTGACTTTC. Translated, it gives CASSLMGFGANVLTF.

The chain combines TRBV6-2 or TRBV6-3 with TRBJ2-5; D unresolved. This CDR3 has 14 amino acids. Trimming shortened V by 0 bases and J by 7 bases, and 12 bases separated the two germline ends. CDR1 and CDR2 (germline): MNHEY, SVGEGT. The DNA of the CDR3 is TGTGCCAGCAGTTACTCCCATGGGGTGGGGACCCAGTACTTC. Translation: CASSYSHGVGTQYF.

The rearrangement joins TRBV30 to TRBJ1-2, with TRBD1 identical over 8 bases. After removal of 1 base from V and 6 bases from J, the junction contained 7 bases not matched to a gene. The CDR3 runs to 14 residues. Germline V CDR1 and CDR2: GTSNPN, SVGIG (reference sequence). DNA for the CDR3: TGTGCCTGGAGTGCCGACAGGGGAAGGGATGGCTACACCTTC. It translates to CAWSADRGRDGYTF.

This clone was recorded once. The CDR3 loop is CASSQRNGGPGETQYF. In DNA form, the CDR3 reads TGCGCCAGCAGCCAACGTAACGGGGGCCCGGGGGAGACCCAGTACTTC. V gene TRBV5-1 combines with J gene TRBJ2-5; D might be TRBD1 or TRBD2, each matching 6 bases. Germline values: CDR1 SGHRS, CDR2 YFSETQ. The CDR3 covers 16 residues. V lost 4 bases and J lost 5, with 21 bases in between.

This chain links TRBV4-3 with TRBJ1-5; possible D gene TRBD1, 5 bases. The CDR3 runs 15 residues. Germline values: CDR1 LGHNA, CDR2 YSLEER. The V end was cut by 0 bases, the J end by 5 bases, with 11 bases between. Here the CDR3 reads CASSQDWPRDQPQHF. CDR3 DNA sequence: TGCGCCAGCAGCCAAGATTGGCCCAGGGATCAGCCCCAGCATTTT.

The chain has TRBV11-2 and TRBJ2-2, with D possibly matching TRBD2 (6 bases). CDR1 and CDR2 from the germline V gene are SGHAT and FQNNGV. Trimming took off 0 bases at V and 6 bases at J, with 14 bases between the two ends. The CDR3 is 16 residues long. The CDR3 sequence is CASSLERWGVPGELFF. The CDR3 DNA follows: TGTGCCAGCAGCTTAGAGAGATGGGGGGTGCCCGGGGAGCTGTTTTTT.

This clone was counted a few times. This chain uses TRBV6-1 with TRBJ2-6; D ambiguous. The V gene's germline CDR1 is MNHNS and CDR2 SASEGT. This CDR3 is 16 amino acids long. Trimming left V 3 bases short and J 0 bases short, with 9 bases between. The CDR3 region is CASSEVAGSGANVLTF. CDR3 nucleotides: TGTGCCAGCAGTGAGGTTGCCGGCTCTGGGGCCAACGTCCTGACTTTC.

The CDR3 is CASSERGIGANVLTF. The CDR3 DNA is TGTGCCAGCAGTGAAAGGGGAATTGGGGCCAACGTCCTGACTTTC. The chain couples TRBV2 to TRBJ2-6; D might be TRBD1 (5 bases). CDR3 length equals 15 residues. The germline V gene has CDR1 SNHLY and CDR2 FYNNEI. Trimming took off 2 bases at V and 3 bases at J, with 8 bases between the two ends. Using reference TRBV2 and TRBJ2-6 for the parts outside the CDR3, the full variable domain is EPEVTQTPSHQVTQMGQEVILRCVPISNHLYFYWYRQILGQKVEFLVSFYNNEISEKSEIFDDQFSVERPDGSNFTLKIRSTKLEDSAMYFCASSERGIGANVLTFGAGSRLTVL.

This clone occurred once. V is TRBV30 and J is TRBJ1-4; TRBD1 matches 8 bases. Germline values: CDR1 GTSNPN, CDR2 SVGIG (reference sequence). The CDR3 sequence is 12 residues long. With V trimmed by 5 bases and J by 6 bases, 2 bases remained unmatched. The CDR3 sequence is CAWGQGYEKLFF. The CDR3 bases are TGTGCCTGGGGACAGGGATATGAAAAACTGTTTTTT.

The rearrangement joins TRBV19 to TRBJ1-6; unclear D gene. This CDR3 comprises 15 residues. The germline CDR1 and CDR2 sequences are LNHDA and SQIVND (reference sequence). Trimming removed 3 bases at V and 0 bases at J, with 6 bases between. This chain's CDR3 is CASSMSSSYNSPLHF. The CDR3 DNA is TGTGCCAGTAGTATGTCGAGCTCCTATAATTCACCCCTCCACTTT.

Written as DNA, the CDR3 is TGCGCCAGCAGCACAGGGTGGTCCATGAACACTGAAGCTTTCTTT. Protein sequence: CASSTGWSMNTEAFF. The rearrangement uses TRBV5-1 and TRBJ1-1, with a weak D call TRBD1 (6 bases). CDR3 length equals 15 residues. Germline CDR1 reads SGHRS; CDR2 reads YFSETQ. V was pared by 4 bases and J by 0 bases, with 13 bases between.

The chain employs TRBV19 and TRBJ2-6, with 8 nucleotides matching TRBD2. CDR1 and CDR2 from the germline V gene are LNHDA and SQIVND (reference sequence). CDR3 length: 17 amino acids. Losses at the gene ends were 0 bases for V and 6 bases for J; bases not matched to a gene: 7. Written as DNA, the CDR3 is TGTGCCAGTAGTATAGATCGGGGGGGCAACCCGGCCAACGTCCTGACTTTC. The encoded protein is CASSIDRGGNPANVLTF.

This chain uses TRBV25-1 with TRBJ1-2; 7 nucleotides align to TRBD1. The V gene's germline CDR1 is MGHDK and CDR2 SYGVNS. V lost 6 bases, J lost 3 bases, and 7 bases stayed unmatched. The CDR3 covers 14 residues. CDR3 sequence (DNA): TGTGCCAGCAGCGCCGGGACAGCCTACTATGGCTACACCTTC. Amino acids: CASSAGTAYYGYTF.

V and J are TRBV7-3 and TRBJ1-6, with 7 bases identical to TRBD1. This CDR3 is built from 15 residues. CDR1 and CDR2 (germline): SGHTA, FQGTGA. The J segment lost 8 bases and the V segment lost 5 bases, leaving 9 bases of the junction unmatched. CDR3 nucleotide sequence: TGTGCCAGCAGCCTATCCGGGACAGATTATTCACCCCTCCACTTT. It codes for CASSLSGTDYSPLHF. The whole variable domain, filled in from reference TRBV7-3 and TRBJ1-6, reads GAGVSQTPSNKVTEKGKYVELRCDPISGHTALYWYRQSLGQGPEFLIYFQGTGAADDSGLPNDRFFAVRPEGSVSTLKIQRTERGDSAVYLCASSLSGTDYSPLHFGNGTRLTVT.

CDR3 protein: CASSPAGVGYEQYF. The CDR3 DNA follows: TGTGCCAGCAGCCCGGCGGGGGTTGGGTACGAGCAGTACTTC. The V gene is TRBV7-2, the J gene TRBJ2-7, with 7 positions matching TRBD2. Germline trimming cut 5 bases from V and 4 bases from J; bases unmatched to any gene: 8. The CDR3 is 14 residues long. Germline V lookup: CDR1 SGHTA, CDR2 FQGNSA.

CDR3 amino acids: CASGDTHPYGYTF. The CDR3 nucleotides are TGTGCCAGTGGGGACACACATCCGTATGGCTACACCTTC. J is TRBJ1-2 and V is TRBV6-5; D is perhaps TRBD1 (6 bases). V was shortened by 9 bases and J by 5 bases, with 16 bases between the two germline ends. The CDR3 contains 13 residues. CDR1 and CDR2 from the germline V gene are MNHEY and SVGAGI.

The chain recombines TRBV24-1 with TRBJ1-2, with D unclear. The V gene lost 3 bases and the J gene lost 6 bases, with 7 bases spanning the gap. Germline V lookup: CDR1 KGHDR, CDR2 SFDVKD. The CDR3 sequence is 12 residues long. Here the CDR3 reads CATSDQANGYTF. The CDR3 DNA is TGTGCCACCAGTGATCAAGCGAATGGCTACACCTTC.